This entry features one T cell receptor beta chain sequence. The sample is drawn from a study of blood T cell repertoires in COVID-19. Turning to the study itself: Donors in the United States, Italy and Spain gave samples during acute or convalescent COVID-19. Sources were T cells, B-cell-depleted T cells, or PBMCs; the material itself was cDNA or gDNA.

Per the original methods: For nucleated cells, counts were estimated from reference gene primer amplification. The protocol was immunoSEQ multiplex PCR, while the TCRdb copy is restricted to in-frame clones and leaves out a portion. From that table come the V and J calls and clone size; the DNA was used to work out D and trimming. Here the sample spans 15,000 to 20,000 clones, about 80% being singletons. Trimming took 6 bases from V and 9 from J, leaving 15 bases between them. This CDR3 contains 13 residues. The gene calls are TRBV12-3 or TRBV12-4 and TRBJ1-5, with D perhaps matching TRBD1 (5 bases). This TCR was recovered from a woman between 65 and 79 years old with active COVID-19. The source material was peripheral blood. CDR3 in amino acids: CASSPLGGGPQHF. As DNA, the CDR3 is TGTGCCAGCAGCCCGTTGGGGGGTGGGCCCCAGCATTTT.